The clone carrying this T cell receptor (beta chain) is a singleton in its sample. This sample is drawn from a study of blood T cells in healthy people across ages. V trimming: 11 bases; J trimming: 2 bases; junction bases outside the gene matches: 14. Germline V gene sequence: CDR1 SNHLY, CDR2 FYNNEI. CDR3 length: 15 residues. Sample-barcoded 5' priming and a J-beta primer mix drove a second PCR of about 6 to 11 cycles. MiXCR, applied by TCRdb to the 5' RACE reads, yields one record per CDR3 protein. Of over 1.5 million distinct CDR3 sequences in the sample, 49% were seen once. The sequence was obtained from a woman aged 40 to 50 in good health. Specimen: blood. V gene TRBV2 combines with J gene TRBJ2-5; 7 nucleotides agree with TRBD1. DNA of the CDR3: TGTGCCCGACCAGACGGGACAGAAAAACAAGAGACCCAGTACTTC. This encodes CARPDGTEKQETQYF.